The rows below give T cell receptor beta chains drawn from one sample of a study of beta chain features in type 1 diabetes. The protocol was immunoSEQ multiplex PCR, while the TCRdb copy is restricted to in-frame clones and leaves out a portion. This table holds hundreds of thousands of clones, 13% to 15% found once. Sequencing was carried out using naive CD4+ T cells from blood. These TCRs come from a woman in her thirties or forties in good health. Each CDR3 is given with its conserved first and last residue.

J	V	CDR3
TRBJ2-4	TRBV7-2	CASSLVAGQGLVAKNIQYF
TRBJ1-1	TRBV5-1	CASSPRGSTNTEAFF
TRBJ2-7	TRBV19	CASTRRGLAGAAVYEQYF
TRBJ2-7	TRBV6-6	CASSYVGTRGSEQYF
TRBJ2-5	TRBV4-1	CASSQVLASYNQETQYF
TRBJ2-7	TRBV5-1	CASSPTGGPYEQYF
TRBJ1-6	TRBV5-1	CASSLEAATAYNSPLHF
TRBJ2-7	TRBV19	CASSAPPGQGSYEQYF
TRBJ2-7	TRBV7-2	CASSLAQGGEQYF
TRBJ2-5	TRBV29-1	CSVSGTGGSQTQYF
TRBJ1-1	TRBV18	CASSPGRAQAFF
TRBJ2-3	TRBV4-3	CASSQDLFTGDTQYF
TRBJ1-2	TRBV12-5	CASGSFGGIYGYTF
TRBJ2-3	TRBV5-4	CASGTGNPDTQYF
TRBJ2-7	TRBV5-4	CASSLDLAGAGEQYF
TRBJ1-2	TRBV6-5	CASNPGERGLGTF
TRBJ2-7	TRBV4-1	CASSQVGPGYEQYF
TRBJ2-5	TRBV7-7	CASSLDTGLGTQYF
TRBJ1-1	TRBV14	CASSPRSGKPMNTEAFF
TRBJ2-1	TRBV6-5	CASSYIAGGSEQFF
TRBJ1-4	TRBV29-1	CSVSDRNKLFF
TRBJ1-3	TRBV7-9	CASNIMVSGNTIYF
TRBJ1-2	TRBV2	CASRPRQGVESYTF
TRBJ1-5	TRBV5-1	CASSLETGTGLPQHF
TRBJ2-3	TRBV2	CASSEAKITSTDTQYF
TRBJ2-5	TRBV9	CASSPAGGGLIMETQYF
TRBJ2-7	TRBV2	CASSEAWAGRQSYEQYF
TRBJ1-2	TRBV7-9	CASSREVRGYTF
TRBJ2-1	TRBV10-3	CAIKGTSGYNEQFF
TRBJ2-3	TRBV5-1	CASSLVGVGTQYF
TRBJ1-5	TRBV10-3	CATRQAVDQPQHF
TRBJ2-3	TRBV15	CATSRSRLAGDTQYF
TRBJ1-3	TRBV7-2	CASSSLGDSGNTIYF
TRBJ1-1	TRBV27	CASSLQGAGTEAFF
TRBJ2-5	TRBV5-1	CASTSRGAPAVETQYF
TRBJ1-5	TRBV2	CASSRGPNQPQHF
TRBJ1-2	TRBV20-1	CSASVFDGYTF
TRBJ2-5	TRBV18	CASSIFSGQGPLQETQYF
TRBJ1-5	TRBV7-9	CASSLAGANQPQHF
TRBJ1-2	TRBV5-4	CASSLARTGGTGYTF
TRBJ1-5	TRBV18	CASSRDRDQPQHF
TRBJ2-1	TRBV15	CATSRDVGGGLHNEQFF
TRBJ2-2	TRBV5-4	CASSPGLDVSGELFF